Sequencing of this T cell receptor beta chain was carried out in a study of cytomegalovirus exposure and HLA in healthy donors. Study as a whole: As released early, the data held some 80 million unique TCRs from HLA-typed donors.

The CDR3 totals 14 residues. Trimming stripped 4 bases from V and 3 bases from J, with 11 bases between. Germline CDR1 is MDHEN and CDR2 is SYDVKM. Study-level findings and limits: The later analysis indicated that the majority of CMV-associated TCR beta chains appeared HLA-restricted.

PCR was performed using 60 Vbeta and 13 Jbeta primers. The method was immunoSEQ multiplex PCR; TCRdb's version includes in-frame clones alone and lacks a portion of them. The sample shows 150,000 or so clones, around 80% of them seen only once. As to this clone: Its antigen remains unknown.

This chain uses TRBV28 with TRBJ2-3, with D maybe TRBD1 (6 bases). Sample: PBMCs. The TCR sequence derives from a man aged 30 to 39 in good health and CMV-seropositive. CDR3 residues: CASSSPDSTDTQYF. The CDR3 DNA follows: TGTGCCAGCAGTTCCCCGGACAGTACAGATACGCAGTATTTT. The whole variable domain, filled in from reference TRBV28 and TRBJ2-3, reads DVKVTQSSRYLVKRTGEKVFLECVQDMDHENMFWYRQDPGLGLRLIYFSYDVKMKEKGDIPEGYSVSREKKERFSLILESASTNQTSMYLCASSSPDSTDTQYFGPGTRLTVL.